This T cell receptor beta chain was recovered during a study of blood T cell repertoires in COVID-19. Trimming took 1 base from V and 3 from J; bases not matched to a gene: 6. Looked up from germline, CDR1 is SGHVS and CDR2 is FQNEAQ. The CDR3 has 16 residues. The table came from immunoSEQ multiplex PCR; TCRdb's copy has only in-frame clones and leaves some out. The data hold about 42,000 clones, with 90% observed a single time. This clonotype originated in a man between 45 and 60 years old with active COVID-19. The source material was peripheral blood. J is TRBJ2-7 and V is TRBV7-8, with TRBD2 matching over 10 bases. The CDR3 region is CASSLEDLAGGYEQYF. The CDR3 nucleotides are TGTGCCAGCAGCTTAGAAGACTTAGCGGGGGGCTACGAGCAGTACTTC. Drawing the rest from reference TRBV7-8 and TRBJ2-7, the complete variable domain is GAGVSQSPRYKVAKRGQDVALRCDPISGHVSLFWYQQALGQGPEFLTYFQNEAQLDKSGLPSDRFFAERPEGSVSTLKIQRTQQEDSAVYLCASSLEDLAGGYEQYFGPGTRLTVT.